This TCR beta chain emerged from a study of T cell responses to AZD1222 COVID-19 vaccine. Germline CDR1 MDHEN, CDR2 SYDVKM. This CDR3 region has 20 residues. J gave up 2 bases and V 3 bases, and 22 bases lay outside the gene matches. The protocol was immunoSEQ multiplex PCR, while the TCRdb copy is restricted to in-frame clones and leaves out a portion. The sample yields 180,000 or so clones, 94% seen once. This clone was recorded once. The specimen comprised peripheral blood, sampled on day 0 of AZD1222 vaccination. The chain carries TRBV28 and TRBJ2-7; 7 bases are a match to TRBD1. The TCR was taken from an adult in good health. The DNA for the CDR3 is TGTGCCAGCAGTTTTCGAAGGGCGTTGAGGGACAGCTCACTACCCTACGAGCAGTACTTC. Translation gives CASSFRRALRDSSLPYEQYF. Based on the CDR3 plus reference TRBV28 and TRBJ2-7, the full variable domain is DVKVTQSSRYLVKRTGEKVFLECVQDMDHENMFWYRQDPGLGLRLIYFSYDVKMKEKGDIPEGYSVSREKKERFSLILESASTNQTSMYLCASSFRRALRDSSLPYEQYFGPGTRLTVT.